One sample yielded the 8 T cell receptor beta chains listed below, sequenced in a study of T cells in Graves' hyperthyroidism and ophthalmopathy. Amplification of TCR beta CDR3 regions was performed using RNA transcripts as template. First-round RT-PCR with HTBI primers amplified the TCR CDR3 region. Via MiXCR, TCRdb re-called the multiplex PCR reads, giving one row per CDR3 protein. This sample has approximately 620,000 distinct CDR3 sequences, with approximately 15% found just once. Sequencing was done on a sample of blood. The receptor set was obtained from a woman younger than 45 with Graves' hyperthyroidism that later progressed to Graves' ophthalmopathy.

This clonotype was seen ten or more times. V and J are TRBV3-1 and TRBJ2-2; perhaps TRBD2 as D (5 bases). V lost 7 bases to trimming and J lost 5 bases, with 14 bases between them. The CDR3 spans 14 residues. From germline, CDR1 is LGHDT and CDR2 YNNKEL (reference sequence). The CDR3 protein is CASTRVRGTGELFF. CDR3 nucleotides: TGTGCCAGCACCCGGGTCCGCGGGACCGGGGAGCTGTTTTTT.

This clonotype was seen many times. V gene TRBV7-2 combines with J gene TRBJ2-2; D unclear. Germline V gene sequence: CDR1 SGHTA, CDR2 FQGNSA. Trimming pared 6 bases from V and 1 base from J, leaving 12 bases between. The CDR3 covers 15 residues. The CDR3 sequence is CASRRDRQNTGELFF. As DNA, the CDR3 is TGTGCCAGCAGACGTGACCGACAGAACACCGGGGAGCTGTTTTTT. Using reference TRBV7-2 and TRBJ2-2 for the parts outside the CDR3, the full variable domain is GAGVSQSPSNKVTEKGKDVELRCDPISGHTALYWYRQSLGQGLEFLIYFQGNSAPDKSGLPSDRFSAERTGGSVSTLTIQRTQQEDSAVYLCASRRDRQNTGELFFGEGSRLTVL.

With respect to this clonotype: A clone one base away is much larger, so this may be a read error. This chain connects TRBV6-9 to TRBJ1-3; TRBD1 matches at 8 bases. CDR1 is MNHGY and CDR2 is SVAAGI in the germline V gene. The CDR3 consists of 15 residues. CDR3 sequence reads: CDSSFTGGSGNTIYF. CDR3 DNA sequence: TGTGACAGCAGCTTTACAGGGGGCTCTGGAAACACCATATATTTT.

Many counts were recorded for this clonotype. CDR3 protein: CSATVWGAGGRTSTDTQYF. CDR3 in DNA: TGCAGTGCTACAGTGTGGGGCGCAGGCGGGAGGACTAGCACAGATACGCAGTATTTT. The V gene is TRBV20-1, the J gene TRBJ2-3; TRBD2 matches at 8 bases. Germline V gene sequence: CDR1 DFQATT, CDR2 SNEGSKA (reference sequence). V shed 4 bases, J shed 0 bases, and the junction held 18 bases outside the gene matches. This CDR3 region has 19 residues.

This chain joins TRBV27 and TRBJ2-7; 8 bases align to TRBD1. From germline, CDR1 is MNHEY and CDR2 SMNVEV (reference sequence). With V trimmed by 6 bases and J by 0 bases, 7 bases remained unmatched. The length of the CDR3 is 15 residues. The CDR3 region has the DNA TGTGCCAGCAGACCGGGACAGGCTAGCTCCTACGAGCAGTACTTC. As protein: CASRPGQASSYEQYF.

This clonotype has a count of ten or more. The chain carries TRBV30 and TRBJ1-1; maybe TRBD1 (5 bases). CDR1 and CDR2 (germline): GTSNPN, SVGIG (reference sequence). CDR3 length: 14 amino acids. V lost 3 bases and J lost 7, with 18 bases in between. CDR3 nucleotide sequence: TGTGCCTGGAGCCGGGGGGAGAGGTTTAATGAAGCTTTCTTT. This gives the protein CAWSRGERFNEAFF.

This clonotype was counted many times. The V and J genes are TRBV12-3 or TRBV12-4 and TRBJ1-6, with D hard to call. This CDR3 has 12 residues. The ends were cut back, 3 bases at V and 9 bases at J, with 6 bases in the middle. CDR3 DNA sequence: TGTGCCAGCAGTTTCCCCCGTTCACCCCTCCACTTT. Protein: CASSFPRSPLHF.

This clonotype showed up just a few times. DNA for the CDR3: TGCAGTGCTAGAGATAGACTAGTTGGGGAGACCCAGTACTTC. Its protein is CSARDRLVGETQYF. The rearrangement links TRBV20-1 to TRBJ2-5, with D perhaps TRBD2 (6 bases). V was pared by 0 bases and J by 5 bases, with 13 bases between. Germline-derived CDR1 and CDR2 are DFQATT and SNEGSKA (reference sequence). The length of the CDR3 is 14 residues.